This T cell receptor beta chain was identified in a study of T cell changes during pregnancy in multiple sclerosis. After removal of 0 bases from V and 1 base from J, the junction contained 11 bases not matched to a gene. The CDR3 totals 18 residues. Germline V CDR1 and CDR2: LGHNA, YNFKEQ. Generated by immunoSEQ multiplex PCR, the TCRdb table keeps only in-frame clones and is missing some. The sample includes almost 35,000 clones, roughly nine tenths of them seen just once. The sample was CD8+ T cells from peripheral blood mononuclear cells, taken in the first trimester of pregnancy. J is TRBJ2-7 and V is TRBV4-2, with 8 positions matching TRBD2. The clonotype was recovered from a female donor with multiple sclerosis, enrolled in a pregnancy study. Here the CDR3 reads CASSQDRLAGDVSYEQYF. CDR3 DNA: TGTGCCAGCAGCCAAGATCGGCTAGCGGGTGATGTTTCCTACGAGCAGTACTTC.